This TCR beta chain was recovered during a study of CD8+CD57+ T cells in acquired aplastic anemia. This clonotype was observed at least ten times. The antigen is not known. Flow cytometry had shown expanded CD8+CD57+ cells in the patients chosen for sequencing. Among the patients, none had received any therapy at the time of blood sampling. Study conclusions and caveats: Patients and controls shared nearly 30 CD8+ CDR3 sequences, which appeared highly expressed in patients and within their immunodominant clones.

Both TCR beta VDJ combination and CDR3 sequence profiling were carried out. Genomic DNA was the template for this profiling. TCRdb passed the reads through MiXCR, listing each CDR3 protein once. The sample has 160,000 or so distinct CDR3 sequences; under 55% are singletons. The V and J ends lost 5 bases and 1 base, in that order; junction bases with no gene match: 5. CDR3 length: 14 amino acids. The source material was sorted CD4+, CD8+, or CD8+CD57+ T cells (not recorded which) from PBMCs. This sequence originates from a human donor with aplastic anemia. The J gene is TRBJ2-7, the V gene TRBV12-3 or TRBV12-4, with 7 bases aligning to TRBD1. The CDR3 loop is CASSIRTGSYEQYF. The CDR3 DNA reads TGTGCCAGCAGTATAAGGACAGGTTCCTACGAGCAGTACTTC.